These 17 T cell receptor beta chains came from one sample sequenced in a study of cytomegalovirus exposure and HLA in healthy donors. PCR was performed using 60 Vbeta and 13 Jbeta primers. TCRdb's copy holds only in-frame clones and misses some; the assay was immunoSEQ multiplex PCR. The sample yields approximately 140,000 clones, 73% seen once. Sample: PBMCs. These receptors all come from a human donor in good health.

The J gene is TRBJ2-1, the V gene TRBV30, with D unresolved. V was clipped by 2 bases and J by 7 bases, with 15 bases between them. The CDR3 has 14 residues. CDR1 is GTSNPN and CDR2 is SVGIG in the germline V gene (reference sequence). CDR3 residues: CAWSFGASMNEQFF. The CDR3 DNA reads as TGTGCCTGGAGTTTCGGAGCATCTATGAATGAGCAGTTCTTC.

The chain uses TRBV27 and TRBJ2-7; 7 bases match TRBD1. The V gene end was trimmed by 0 bases and the J gene end by 3 bases; junction bases not matched to a gene: 8. Germline V lookup: CDR1 MNHEY, CDR2 SMNVEV (reference sequence). The CDR3 loop spans 16 amino acids. CDR3 DNA sequence: TGTGCCAGCAGTTTATCGAACAAGGGACAGCACTACGAGCAGTACTTC. Encoded protein: CASSLSNKGQHYEQYF.

A word on this clone: The junction and the germline gene differ at one end; a read error may be behind it. This chain uses TRBV7-9 with TRBJ1-2; 7 bases fit TRBD1. CDR1 is SEHNR, CDR2 FQNEAQ, per germline (reference sequence). This CDR3 is 17 amino acids long. The CDR3 is CSSSPWDGQAYNYGYTF. The DNA of the CDR3 is TGTTCCAGCAGCCCTTGGGACGGACAGGCCTATAACTATGGCTACACCTTC.

This chain connects TRBV7-2 to TRBJ2-5; tentatively, D is TRBD2 (7 bases). Trimming stripped 1 base from V and 5 bases from J, with 11 bases between. The CDR3 covers 14 residues. CDR1 is SGHTA, CDR2 FQGNSA, per germline. CDR3: CASSLGGGGETQYF. The CDR3, as DNA: TGTGCCAGCAGCTTAGGAGGGGGAGGGGAGACCCAGTACTTC.

J is TRBJ2-7 and V is TRBV5-4; 9 bases align to TRBD2. The ends lost 4 bases at V and 2 bases at J; junction bases unmatched: 4. The V gene's germline CDR1 is SGHNT and CDR2 YYREEE (reference sequence). This CDR3 contains 14 residues. CDR3 nucleotide sequence: TGTGCCAGCAGCGAGGGACTAGCAGCCTACGAGCAGTACTTC. It translates to CASSEGLAAYEQYF.

The chain uses TRBV28 and TRBJ1-2; TRBD1 agrees at 9 bases. This CDR3 comprises 16 residues. In germline, CDR1 is MDHEN, CDR2 SYDVKM. The V segment lost 5 bases and the J segment 1 base; nucleotides outside the gene matches: 8. CDR3 sequence (DNA): TGTGCCAGCAGTCTTCCCGGGACAGGGATTAACTATGGCTACACCTTC. It codes for CASSLPGTGINYGYTF.

The chain links TRBV11-2 to TRBJ1-4; D gene unclear. V was shortened by 5 bases and J by 5 bases, with 15 bases between the two germline ends. From germline, CDR1 is SGHAT and CDR2 FQNNGV. The CDR3 has 15 amino acids. The CDR3 coding sequence is TGTGCCAGCAGCCGCACCGGAGGGTCAAATGAAAAACTGTTTTTT. It codes for CASSRTGGSNEKLFF.

V is TRBV28 and J is TRBJ1-5; TRBD1 matches at 7 bases. V dropped 5 bases and J dropped 4; count of bases not matched to a gene: 2. This CDR3 comprises 13 residues. Germline CDR1 reads MDHEN; CDR2 reads SYDVKM. The chain's CDR3 is CASSLGQNQPQHF. Written as DNA, the CDR3 is TGTGCCAGCAGTCTGGGACAGAATCAGCCCCAGCATTTT.

The sample holds a few counts of this clone. The rearrangement links TRBV7-6 to TRBJ2-3; 12 bases fit TRBD2. The CDR3 is made up of 18 amino acids. V shed 2 bases, J shed 3 bases, and the junction held 9 bases outside the gene matches. Germline CDR1 SGHVS, CDR2 FNYEAQ. The CDR3 is CASSLFASGGGLTDTQYF. The CDR3 bases are TGTGCCAGCAGCTTATTCGCTAGCGGGGGGGGTCTGACAGATACGCAGTATTTT.

The V and J genes are TRBV2 and TRBJ1-4; 7 bases are shared with TRBD1. Germline values: CDR1 SNHLY, CDR2 FYNNEI. The junction had 5 bases not matched to a gene; V was cut back by 3 bases and J by 4 bases. The CDR3 sequence is 15 residues long. CDR3 loop: CASSETGQINEKLFF. The CDR3 DNA reads as TGTGCCAGCAGTGAGACGGGACAGATTAATGAAAAACTGTTTTTT.

The rearrangement uses TRBV5-4 and TRBJ2-7; 10 bases map to TRBD1. V lost 4 bases and J lost 4; bases outside the gene matches: 5. The CDR3 is 14 amino acids. Germline V lookup: CDR1 SGHNT, CDR2 YYREEE (reference sequence). CDR3 DNA sequence: TGTGCCAGCAGCCCGGACAGGGGGTCGTACGAGCAGTACTTC. It is translated as CASSPDRGSYEQYF.

The chain couples TRBV10-3 to TRBJ1-1, with TRBD1 identical over 8 bases. The CDR3 sequence is 14 residues long. CDR1 is ENHRY, CDR2 SYGVKD, per germline. J gave up 3 bases and V 3 bases, and 3 bases lay outside the gene matches. CDR3: CAISDRGRDTEAFF. CDR3 coding DNA: TGTGCCATCAGTGACAGGGGGCGAGACACTGAAGCTTTCTTT.

J is TRBJ2-7 and V is TRBV30, with a tentative D call TRBD2 (6 bases). Germline V gene data show CDR1 as GTSNPN and CDR2 as SVGIG (reference sequence). The V gene lost 3 bases and the J gene lost 6 bases, with 21 bases spanning the gap. This CDR3 comprises 15 residues. CDR3 amino acids: CAWRKKRSGEAEQYF. The CDR3 nucleotides are TGTGCCTGGAGAAAGAAGCGCAGTGGGGAGGCCGAGCAGTACTTC.

CDR3 in amino acids: CASSLGGLYEQYF. Written as DNA, the CDR3 is TGTGCCAGCAGTTTGGGGGGGCTCTACGAGCAGTACTTC. The chain employs TRBV28 and TRBJ2-7; possible D gene TRBD2, 7 bases. In germline, CDR1 is MDHEN, CDR2 SYDVKM. Trimming removed 3 bases at V and 3 bases at J, with 9 bases between. The CDR3 is 13 amino acids.

This chain connects TRBV5-4 to TRBJ1-5; unclear D gene. Trimming shortened V by 4 bases and J by 3 bases, and 11 bases separated the two germline ends. Germline-derived CDR1 and CDR2 are SGHNT and YYREEE (reference sequence). This CDR3 spans 14 amino acids. The CDR3 nucleotides read TGTGCCAGCAGCCTTAGAGGGTCCAATCAGCCCCAGCATTTT. Its translation: CASSLRGSNQPQHF. The full variable domain, completed using reference TRBV5-4 and TRBJ1-5, is ETGVTQSPTHLIKTRGQQVTLRCSSQSGHNTVSWYQQALGQGPQFIFQYYREEENGRGNFPPRFSGLQFPNYSSELNVNALELDDSALYLCASSLRGSNQPQHFGDGTRLSIL.

The gene calls are TRBV4-2 and TRBJ2-3; 11 bases are shared with TRBD2. Germline CDR1 reads LGHNA; CDR2 reads YNFKEQ. With 4 bases clipped from V and 0 bases from J, the junction kept 3 bases outside the gene matches. The CDR3 totals 16 residues. The CDR3 here is CASSRRLAGSTDTQYF. CDR3 in DNA: TGTGCCAGCAGCCGTCGACTAGCGGGGAGCACAGATACGCAGTATTTT.

This sequence joins TRBV9 and TRBJ2-7; TRBD1 might be the D (5 bases). Trimming took off 4 bases at V and 4 bases at J, with 18 bases between the two ends. The germline V gene encodes CDR1 SGDLS and CDR2 YYNGEE. CDR3 length equals 15 residues. CDR3 in amino acids: CASSISHGHEYEQYF. CDR3 DNA: TGTGCCAGCAGCATCTCACACGGACACGAGTACGAGCAGTACTTC.